Below, 5 T cell receptor beta chains from the same sample are listed, as sequenced in a study of CD8+CD57+ T cells in acquired aplastic anemia. Genomic DNA served as template for TCR beta VDJ and CDR3 profiling. TCRdb analysed the reads with MiXCR anew, one entry per CDR3 protein. The repertoire consists of about 150,000 distinct CDR3 sequences, with around two fifths occurring once and the leading ten covering 6.5% to 10%. Sequencing was carried out using sorted CD4+, CD8+, or CD8+CD57+ T cells (not recorded which) from PBMCs. The receptors come from a human donor in good health, serving as a control.

This chain uses TRBV7-8 with TRBJ1-5; no clear D. Germline-derived CDR1 and CDR2 are SGHVS and FQNEAQ. V was shortened by 0 bases and J by 5 bases, with 11 bases between the two germline ends. The CDR3 extends over 15 amino acids. The CDR3 region has the DNA TGTGCCAGCAGCTTAGCGGGGAGAGATCATCAGCCCCAGCATTTT. Its protein product is CASSLAGRDHQPQHF.

For this clonotype: This could be a read error, since a much larger clone is one nucleotide away. V and J are TRBV7-9 and TRBJ1-4; D may be TRBD1 (6 bases). The V and J ends lost 4 bases and 8 bases respectively, with 17 bases between them. The germline V gene has CDR1 SEHNR and CDR2 FQNEAQ (reference sequence). The CDR3 contains 15 residues. The CDR3 coding sequence is TGTGCCAGCAGCTCATGCAGGGTGGGGGGCGAAAAACTGTTTTTT. It encodes CASSSCRVGGEKLFF. Together with reference TRBV7-9 and TRBJ1-4, the CDR3 gives the full variable domain: DTGVSQNPRHKITKRGQNVTFRCDPISEHNRLYWYRQTLGQGPEFLTYFQNEAQLEKSRLLSDRFSAERPKGSFSTLEIQRTEQGDSAMYLCASSSCRVGGEKLFFGSGTQLSVL.

Turning to this clonotype: Germline is not matched at one junction end, which may reflect a read error. This chain links TRBV2 with TRBJ1-2, with 8 nucleotides matching TRBD1. Per the germline V gene, CDR1 is SNHLY and CDR2 is FYNNEI. The CDR3 has 11 amino acids. The CDR3 sequence: CASRGPYGYTF. In nucleotides, the CDR3 is TGTGCTAGCAGGGGGCCCTATGGCTACACCTTC. Supplemented by reference TRBV2 and TRBJ1-2, the full variable domain reads EPEVTQTPSHQVTQMGQEVILRCVPISNHLYFYWYRQILGQKVEFLVSFYNNEISEKSEIFDDQFSVERPDGSNFTLKIRSTKLEDSAMYFCASRGPYGYTFGSGTRLTVV.

This clonotype has just a few counts. This chain links TRBV5-1 with TRBJ2-7, with 8 bases aligning to TRBD1. Germline trimming cut 2 bases from V and 5 bases from J; bases unmatched to any gene: 6. Germline CDR1 is SGHRS and CDR2 is YFSETQ. The CDR3 has 14 amino acids. CDR3 sequence (DNA): TGCGCCAGCAGCTTTAGGGGACAGGTAGACGAGCAGTACTTC. Translated: CASSFRGQVDEQYF.

The genes are TRBV15 and TRBJ1-2; weak D call: TRBD1 (5 bases). CDR1 is LNHNV and CDR2 is YYDKDF in the germline V gene (reference sequence). V was shortened by 1 base and J by 8 bases, with 11 bases between the two germline ends. This CDR3 region has 13 residues. DNA of the CDR3: TGTGCCACCAGCAGAGGACGACAGAGAGGCTACACCTTC. Translating gives CATSRGRQRGYTF.